Below are 16 T cell receptor beta chains sequenced from a single sample in a study of blood T cells in healthy people across ages. A second PCR, run for roughly 7 to 11 cycles, used a sample-barcoded 5' primer plus a J-beta primer mix. TCRdb used MiXCR to reprocess the 5' RACE reads, holding one entry per CDR3 protein. The table has around 650,000 distinct CDR3 sequences, less than 40% seen once. The sequenced material came from blood. Receptor source: an elderly woman in good health.

This clonotype was observed many times. The V and J genes are TRBV6-6 and TRBJ1-2; maybe TRBD1 (5 bases). Per germline, CDR1 MNHNY and CDR2 SVGAGI (reference sequence). The CDR3 is made up of 15 amino acids. Trimming stripped 5 bases from V and 1 base from J, with 14 bases between. The CDR3 nucleotides are TGTGCCAGCAGTAGACCGCAGGGTGATAACTATGGCTACACCTTC. Its translation: CASSRPQGDNYGYTF.

The chain recombines TRBV7-2 with TRBJ1-3, with D possibly being TRBD1 (6 bases). The germline V gene has CDR1 SGHTA and CDR2 FQGNSA. The CDR3 spans 16 residues. V was cut by 3 bases and J by 4 bases, with 16 bases left in between. In DNA form, the CDR3 reads TGTGCCAGCAGCTTCCCAGGCAGGGGAGGAGGAAACACCATATATTTT. Encoded protein: CASSFPGRGGGNTIYF. The whole variable domain, filled in from reference TRBV7-2 and TRBJ1-3, reads GAGVSQSPSNKVTEKGKDVELRCDPISGHTALYWYRQSLGQGLEFLIYFQGNSAPDKSGLPSDRFSAERTGGSVSTLTIQRTQQEDSAVYLCASSFPGRGGGNTIYFGEGSWLTVV.

The V and J genes are TRBV10-3 and TRBJ2-6; the D gene is possibly TRBD2 (5 bases). CDR1 and CDR2 from the germline V gene are ENHRY and SYGVKD. This CDR3 region has 16 residues. V was shortened by 0 bases and J by 4 bases, with 10 bases between the two germline ends. This CDR3 reads CAISESGASGANVLTF. The CDR3 DNA reads TGTGCCATCAGTGAGTCGGGAGCTTCAGGGGCCAACGTCCTGACTTTC.

This clonotype has at least ten counts. The genes are TRBV3-1 and TRBJ2-5; 11 bases are shared with TRBD2. The length of the CDR3 is 15 residues. Trimming cost V 2 bases and J 6 bases; bases outside gene matches: 5. From germline, CDR1 is LGHDT and CDR2 YNNKEL (reference sequence). Here the CDR3 reads CASSQSSGGTQTQYF. CDR3 coding DNA: TGTGCCAGCAGCCAATCTAGCGGGGGGACTCAGACCCAGTACTTC.

Regarding this clonotype: A much larger clone differs from this one at a single base, so this may be a read error. The chain combines TRBV6-6 with TRBJ2-1; 9 bases line up with TRBD1. The germline gives CDR1 MNHNY, CDR2 SVGAGI (reference sequence). This CDR3 is built from 14 residues. J was trimmed by 10 bases and V by 5 bases; bases with no gene match: 9. The CDR3 DNA follows: TGTGCCAGCAGTAGGGACAGGGCTACCTACGAGCAGTTCTTC. Residues: CASSRDRATYEQFF.

This clonotype was detected many times. The chain employs TRBV7-3 and TRBJ2-5; 8 bases are shared with TRBD1. CDR3 length: 14 amino acids. J was trimmed by 4 bases and V by 4 bases; bases with no gene match: 5. CDR1 and CDR2 (germline): SGHTA, FQGTGA. CDR3 DNA sequence: TGTGCCAGCAGCTCACAGGGGGGAAGAGAGACCCAGTACTTC. This gives the protein CASSSQGGRETQYF.

This clonotype occurred many times. The chain is built from TRBV27 and TRBJ2-7; 8 nucleotides align to TRBD2. Germline V lookup: CDR1 MNHEY, CDR2 SMNVEV (reference sequence). V lost 3 bases and J lost 4; bases outside the gene matches: 11. The CDR3 consists of 16 residues. CDR3 in amino acids: CASSFLSAGVLYEQYF. CDR3 in DNA: TGTGCCAGCAGTTTCCTCTCAGCGGGGGTTCTTTACGAGCAGTACTTC.

V is TRBV20-1 and J is TRBJ2-6; D gene unclear. This CDR3 region has 12 residues. V was cut by 6 bases and J by 4 bases, with 7 bases left in between. Germline-derived CDR1 and CDR2 are DFQATT and SNEGSKA (reference sequence). The CDR3, as DNA: TGCAGTGCCAGCTACGGGGCCAACGTCCTGACTTTC. Translated, it gives CSASYGANVLTF.

This clonotype was detected ten times or more. The chain carries TRBV15 and TRBJ2-6; no clear D gene. This CDR3 contains 16 residues. The germline V gene has CDR1 LNHNV and CDR2 YYDKDF (reference sequence). V was clipped by 3 bases and J by 0 bases, with 9 bases between them. The CDR3 loop reads CATSSSFGSGANVLTF. CDR3 DNA: TGTGCCACCAGCAGCAGTTTCGGCTCTGGGGCCAACGTCCTGACTTTC.

As regards this clonotype: The junction differs from germline at one of its ends, possibly a read error. The chain uses TRBV7-6 and TRBJ2-3; TRBD2 agrees at 7 bases. Germline values: CDR1 SGHVS, CDR2 FNYEAQ. The CDR3 loop spans 13 amino acids. The CDR3 DNA sequence: TGTGCCGGCAGCCCTGGCAGCGGGACTACGCAGTATTTT. Amino acids: CAGSPGSGTTQYF.

This clonotype was found many times. The chain recombines TRBV12-3 or TRBV12-4 with TRBJ1-1; D is unresolved. There are 13 residues in the CDR3. V lost 5 bases to trimming and J lost 1 base, with 8 bases between them. This chain's CDR3 is CASSARRNTEAFF. For the CDR3, the DNA is TGTGCCAGCAGTGCCAGGAGGAACACTGAAGCTTTCTTT.

This clonotype occurred many times. The CDR3 region is CASSPGQAQETQYF. DNA of the CDR3: TGTGCCAGCAGTCCGGGACAGGCCCAAGAGACCCAGTACTTC. The chain carries TRBV12-3 or TRBV12-4 and TRBJ2-5, with 8 positions matching TRBD1. The CDR3 has 14 amino acids. V lost 5 bases to trimming and J lost 1 base; unmatched junction nucleotides: 3.

The J gene is TRBJ2-3, the V gene TRBV20-1; D tentatively reads TRBD1 or TRBD2 (5 bases each). Trimming shortened V by 3 bases and J by 1 base, and 11 bases separated the two germline ends. Germline V CDR1 and CDR2: DFQATT, SNEGSKA (reference sequence). This CDR3 has 14 amino acids. The CDR3 DNA is TGCAGTGCTAGGGAAGGGACGGGCACAGATACGCAGTATTTT. It yields the protein CSAREGTGTDTQYF.

Many counts were recorded for this clonotype. This chain connects TRBV7-9 to TRBJ2-7; TRBD2 agrees at 12 bases. CDR3 length equals 15 residues. Trimming cost V 5 bases and J 7 bases; bases outside gene matches: 9. Looked up from germline, CDR1 is SEHNR and CDR2 is FQNEAQ (reference sequence). CDR3 region: CASSPASGGAQEQYF. CDR3 DNA sequence: TGTGCCAGCAGCCCGGCTAGCGGGGGGGCGCAAGAGCAGTACTTC.

The CDR3 spells CASRPQGRDYGYTF. The CDR3 DNA reads as TGTGCCAGCAGGCCACAGGGGCGAGACTATGGCTACACCTTC. This chain joins TRBV5-6 and TRBJ1-2, with 7 bases that match TRBD1. The CDR3 runs to 14 residues. Germline trimming cut 5 bases from V and 3 bases from J; bases unmatched to any gene: 7. Germline V lookup: CDR1 SGHDT, CDR2 YYEEEE.

This clonotype was counted many times. The V and J genes are TRBV5-1 and TRBJ2-3; D is unresolved. This CDR3 is 15 amino acids long. Germline V gene lookup returns CDR1 SGHRS and CDR2 YFSETQ. The germline V and J ends were trimmed by 4 bases and 10 bases, with 22 bases remaining between them. The CDR3, as DNA: TGCGCCAGCAGCCCCAACCTAGACCTCCAAGGATCGCAGTATTTT. It yields the protein CASSPNLDLQGSQYF.